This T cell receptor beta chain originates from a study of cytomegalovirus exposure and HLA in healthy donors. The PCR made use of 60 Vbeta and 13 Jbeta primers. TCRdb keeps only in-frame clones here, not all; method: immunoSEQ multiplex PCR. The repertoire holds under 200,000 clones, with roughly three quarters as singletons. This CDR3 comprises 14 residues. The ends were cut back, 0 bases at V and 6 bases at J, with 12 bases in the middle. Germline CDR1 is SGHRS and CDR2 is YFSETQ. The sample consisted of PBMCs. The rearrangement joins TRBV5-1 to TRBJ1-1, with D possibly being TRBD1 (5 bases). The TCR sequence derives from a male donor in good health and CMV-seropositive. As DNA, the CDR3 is TGCGCCAGCAGCTTGGGCGTAGGGGTGCCTGAAGCTTTCTTT. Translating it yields CASSLGVGVPEAFF.